This T cell receptor beta chain was captured by sequencing in a study of blood T cell repertoires in COVID-19. Authors' processing steps: Estimation of nucleated cell counts relied on the amplification of reference gene primers. Profiling relied on immunoSEQ multiplex PCR, and the TCRdb table lists in-frame clones only, not all of them. V and J calls and clone size come straight from that table; D and trimming were deduced from the DNA. The sample yields over 110,000 clones, over 80% seen once. Participants were aged roughly 18 to 100 years from more than 20 US areas. Either two negative PCRs, clearance, or symptom resolution qualified Cohort 3 donors as recovered. V was cut by 6 bases and J by 6 bases, with 19 bases left in between. Germline V CDR1 and CDR2: MNHEY, SVGEGT. The CDR3 extends over 15 amino acids.

Specimen: PBMCs or T cells enriched from blood (not recorded which). The chain links TRBV6-2 or TRBV6-3 to TRBJ2-3, with TRBD2 as a possible D gene (5 bases). The receptor comes from a man between 60 and 70 years old who had recovered from COVID-19. CDR3 amino acids: CASSSRLQPGDTQYF. The CDR3, as DNA: TGTGCCAGCAGCTCTCGACTCCAGCCGGGGGATACGCAGTATTTT.